The entry below describes one T cell receptor (beta chain). What it binds is not known. The data belong to a study of OX40 agonist ivuxolimab in advanced cancers. The CDR3 is made up of 13 amino acids. The germline V and J ends were trimmed by 0 bases and 0 bases, with 4 bases remaining between them. Germline V CDR1 and CDR2: SGDLS, YYNGEE. General study points: CD8+ T cells averaged more expanded clones than CD4+.

Method: immunoSEQ multiplex PCR; TCRdb's copy keeps in-frame clones and lacks some. The sample includes some 83,000 clones, more than 85% of them seen just once. The source was CD4+ or CD8+ T cells sorted from blood, collected in a trial of the OX40 agonist ivuxolimab. The genes are TRBV9 and TRBJ2-7; D call uncertain. This clonotype was obtained from an adult with an advanced solid tumor such as melanoma, head and neck, liver or kidney cancer. The CDR3 coding sequence is TGTGCCAGCAGCGTAGCTACCTCCTACGAGCAGTACTTC. Translated: CASSVATSYEQYF. The whole variable domain, filled in from reference TRBV9 and TRBJ2-7, reads DSGVTQTPKHLITATGQRVTLRCSPRSGDLSVYWYQQSLDQGLQFLIQYYNGEERAKGNILERFSAQQFPDLHSELNLSSLELGDSALYFCASSVATSYEQYFGPGTRLTVT.